This T cell receptor (beta chain) was captured by sequencing in a study of human T cells and chemical hapten exposure. At the level of the study: During the roughly 26-week study period, patients had diphenylcyclopropenone applied to the scalp every week. Upper-back patch tests with 0.01% DPC were read at 6 days.

Individual cDNA molecules each carried unique molecular identifiers attached by the library. TCRdb re-analysed the RACE reads in MiXCR, keeping a single row per CDR3 protein. The data show some 300,000 distinct CDR3 sequences, with approximately 5% seen just once and around 8.8% held by the top ten. Documented time point: pre-sensitization, week 0. Treatment specified: therapeutic diphenylcyclopropenone sensitization with weekly scalp DPC. People who gave samples had alopecia, were 18 to 70 years old, and were suitable for DPC. This clonotype showed up many times. This clonotype was obtained from a woman aged 18-35 years with alopecia areata. Some clones in this sample may be carry-over from other donors' samples. The source material was whole blood, sampled in connection with sensitization to the hapten diphenylcyclopropenone (DPC).

The CDR3 DNA follows: TGTGCCAGCAGTTTAATTGGGAGATCCTATGGCTACACCTTC. It encodes CASSLIGRSYGYTF. The chain uses TRBV12-3 or TRBV12-4 and TRBJ1-2; D is unclear. This CDR3 region has 14 residues. The V gene lost 2 bases and the J gene lost 4 bases, with 11 bases spanning the gap.